This is a list of T cell receptor beta chains from one sample in a study of CD8+CD57+ T cells in acquired aplastic anemia. TCRdb analysed the reads with MiXCR anew, one entry per CDR3 protein. The profile shows about 150,000 distinct CDR3 sequences, about 48% of them singletons. Sequencing was performed on sorted CD4+, CD8+, or CD8+CD57+ T cells (not recorded which) from PBMCs. The source of these receptors is a human donor with aplastic anemia. Both conserved end residues are part of each CDR3. The order of the fields is J gene, clone size, CDR3 length, V gene, D gene, CDR3 protein, CDR3 DNA. A D gene is named only where the DNA matches it firmly. Clone size, where shown, is once, few, many, or a class for clones that have expanded.

TRBJ1-4 | . | 13 | TRBV20-1 | TRBD1 | CSASHQGGEKLFF | TGCAGTGCTAGTCATCAGGGGGGGGAAAAACTGTTTTTT
TRBJ1-5 | . | 11 | TRBV2 | . | CASSVGQPQHF | TGTGCCAGCAGTGTAGGTCAGCCCCAGCATTTT
TRBJ1-1 | many | 13 | TRBV12-3/TRBV12-4 | . | CASSLSRNTEAFF | TGTGCCAGCAGCTTGTCACGGAACACTGAAGCTTTCTTT
TRBJ2-1 | . | 13 | TRBV7-9 | . | CASSQGLPNEQFF | TGTGCCAGCAGCCAGGGACTGCCGAATGAGCAGTTCTTC
TRBJ2-7 | few | 14 | TRBV20-1 | TRBD1 | CSASTGTGNNEQYF | TGCAGTGCTAGTACCGGGACAGGGAACAACGAGCAGTACTTC
TRBJ2-5 | . | 16 | TRBV9 | TRBD2 | CASSTGTSGGQETQYF | TGTGCCAGCAGCACAGGGACTAGCGGGGGACAAGAGACCCAGTACTTC
TRBJ1-6 | . | 14 | TRBV7-9 | TRBD1 | CASSLGQLNSPLHF | TGTGCCAGCAGCCTGGGACAGTTGAATTCACCCCTCCACTTT
TRBJ2-2 | . | 15 | TRBV5-4 | . | CASSSWSPHTGELFF | TGTGCCAGCAGCTCTTGGAGTCCGCACACCGGGGAGCTGTTTTTT
TRBJ1-1 | . | 13 | TRBV19 | . | CATERDGYTEAFF | TGTGCCACAGAAAGGGACGGGTACACTGAAGCTTTCTTT
TRBJ2-3 | . | 13 | TRBV7-8 | TRBD1 | CASSSTGEDTQYF | TGTGCCAGCAGTTCAACAGGGGAAGATACGCAGTATTTT
TRBJ1-3 | . | 12 | TRBV19 | . | CASTGSGNTIYF | TGTGCCAGTACAGGCTCTGGAAACACCATATATTTT
TRBJ1-2 | many | 11 | TRBV12-3/TRBV12-4 | . | CASSYGYGYTF | TGTGCCAGCAGTTACGGATATGGCTACACCTTC
TRBJ1-2 | . | 14 | TRBV29-1 | . | CSVVRDDLGDGYTF | TGCAGCGTTGTTCGGGACGACCTCGGGGATGGCTACACCTTC
TRBJ2-5 | . | 18 | TRBV4-3 | . | CASSQDRQGVADQETQYF | TGCGCCAGCAGCCAAGATCGTCAGGGAGTAGCGGACCAAGAGACCCAGTACTTC
TRBJ2-6 | many | 18 | TRBV29-1 | TRBD1 | CSVVLGGQGYSGANVLTF | TGCAGCGTTGTCCTGGGAGGACAGGGATACTCTGGGGCCAACGTCCTGACTTTC
TRBJ2-3 | . | 15 | TRBV2 | TRBD2 | CASSQRLANTDTQYF | TGTGCCAGCAGTCAAAGACTAGCTAACACAGATACGCAGTATTTT
TRBJ1-2 | . | 17 | TRBV6-2/TRBV6-3 | TRBD1 | CASSYSLGQGAIDGYTF | TGTGCCAGCAGTTACTCCCTGGGACAGGGGGCGATTGATGGCTACACCTTC
TRBJ1-3 | . | 14 | TRBV5-6 | . | CASSFGRAGNTIYF | TGTGCCAGCAGCTTCGGCAGGGCTGGAAACACCATATATTTT
TRBJ2-2 | once | 13 | TRBV7-6 | . | CASSWDWSGELFF | TGTGCCAGCAGCTGGGACTGGTCCGGGGAGCTGTTTTTT
TRBJ2-7 | . | 15 | TRBV10-3 | . | CAIRVRDSLDYEQYF | TGTGCCATCAGAGTACGGGACTCCCTGGACTACGAGCAGTACTTC
TRBJ1-2 | . | 14 | TRBV24-1 | . | CATSSYSIGYGYTF | TGTGCCACCAGCAGTTACTCGATCGGTTATGGCTACACCTTC
TRBJ2-7 | once | 13 | TRBV19 | TRBD1 | CASFRGQGYEQYF | TGTGCCAGTTTTAGGGGACAGGGTTACGAGCAATACTTC
TRBJ2-1 | few | 15 | TRBV15 | . | CATSTGTDGGNEQFF | TGTGCCACCAGTACCGGGACCGACGGGGGCAATGAGCAGTTCTTC
TRBJ2-3 | . | 14 | TRBV7-9 | . | CASSLGYSGDTQYF | TGTGCCAGCAGCTTAGGGTATAGCGGAGATACGCAGTATTTT
TRBJ2-3 | . | 11 | TRBV2 | . | CASREAGGQIF | TGTGCCAGCAGAGAGGCCGGGGGACAGATCTTT